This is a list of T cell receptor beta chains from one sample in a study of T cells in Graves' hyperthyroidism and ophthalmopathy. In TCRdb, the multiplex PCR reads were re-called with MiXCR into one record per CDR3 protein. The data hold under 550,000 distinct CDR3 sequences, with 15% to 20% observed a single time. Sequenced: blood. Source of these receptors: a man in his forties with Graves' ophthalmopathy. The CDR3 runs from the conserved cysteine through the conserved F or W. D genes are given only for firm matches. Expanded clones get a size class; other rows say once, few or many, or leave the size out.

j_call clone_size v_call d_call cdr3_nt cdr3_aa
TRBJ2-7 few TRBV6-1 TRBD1 TGTGCCAGCAGAGAGCAGACAGGGAAAATTTACGAGCAGTACTTC CASREQTGKIYEQYF
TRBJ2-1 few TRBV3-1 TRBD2 TGTGCCAGCAGCCAAGAAGTACTAGCGGGGGGGGGCAATGAGCAGTTCTTC CASSQEVLAGGGNEQFF
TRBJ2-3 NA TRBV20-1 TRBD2 TGCAGCCGATCTAGCGGGGGGGCGAGGTCAGATACGCAGTATTTT CSRSSGGARSDTQYF
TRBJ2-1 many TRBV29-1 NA TGCAGCGTTTCACTGACCGGGACGCGGAATGAGCAGTTCTTC CSVSLTGTRNEQFF
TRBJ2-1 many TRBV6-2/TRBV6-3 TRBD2 TGTGCCAGCAGTTACTCGAAACTAGCGGATCTCAATGAGCAGTTCTTC CASSYSKLADLNEQFF
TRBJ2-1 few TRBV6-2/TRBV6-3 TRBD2 TGTGCCAGCAGTTTTAGCGGGGGGGCCTACAATGAGCAGTTCTTC CASSFSGGAYNEQFF
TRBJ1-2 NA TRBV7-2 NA TGTGCCAGCAGCCCGGCCGGACAGCGCCGCTATGGCTACACCTTC CASSPAGQRRYGYTF
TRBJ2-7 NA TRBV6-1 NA TGTGCCAGCAGTTCCTCCAGGGGATCCTACGAGCAGTACTTC CASSSSRGSYEQYF
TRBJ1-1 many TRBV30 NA TGTGCCTGGGGACTTGACCGGAACACTGAAGCTTTCTTT CAWGLDRNTEAFF
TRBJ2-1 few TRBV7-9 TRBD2 TGTGCCAGCAGCATTGGGACTAGCGGGATTGATGAGCAGTTCTTC CASSIGTSGIDEQFF
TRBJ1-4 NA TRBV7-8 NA TGTGCCAGCAGCTCCCCCCCATCCGGTTTTGAAAAACTGTTTTTT CASSSPPSGFEKLFF
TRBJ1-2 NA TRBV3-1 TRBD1 TGTGCCAGCAGCCAAGAGGAAAGGGGGCTCCCATACACCTTC CASSQEERGLPYTF
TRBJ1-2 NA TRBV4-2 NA TGTGCCAGCAGTTTAGTCGACTATGGCTACACCTTC CASSLVDYGYTF
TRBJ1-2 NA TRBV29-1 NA TGCAGCGACGAGACATACTATGGCTACACCTTC CSDETYYGYTF
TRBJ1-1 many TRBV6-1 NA TGTGCCAGCAGACTACAGTCGGGGAACACTGAAGCTTTCTTT CASRLQSGNTEAFF
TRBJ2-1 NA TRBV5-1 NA TGCGCCAGCAGTATCGCATTCCACAATGAGCAGTTCTTC CASSIAFHNEQFF
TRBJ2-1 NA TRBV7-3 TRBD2 TGTGCCAGCAGCTTAAGTGGTAGCGGGCTCAATGAGCAGTTCTTC CASSLSGSGLNEQFF
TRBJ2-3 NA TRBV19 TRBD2 TGTGCCAGTAGTAACGAGGCTAGCGGAACAGATACGCAGTATTTT CASSNEASGTDTQYF
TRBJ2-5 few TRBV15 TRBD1 TGTGCCACCAGCAGAGGACAGGGAGCACTTCAAGTAGAGACCCAGTACTTC CATSRGQGALQVETQYF
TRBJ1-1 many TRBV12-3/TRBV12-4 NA TGTGCCACCAAGCCCGGGACACAGAACACTGAAGCTTTCTTT CATKPGTQNTEAFF
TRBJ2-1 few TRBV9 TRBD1 TGTGCCAGCAGCGGGACAGGGGGCCCTCCAAATGAGCAGTTCTTC CASSGTGGPPNEQFF
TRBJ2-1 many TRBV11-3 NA TGTGCCAGCAGCTTAAACTCATTAGACGAGCAGTTCTTC CASSLNSLDEQFF
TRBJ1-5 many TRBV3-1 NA TGTGCCAGCAGCCACGAAAATCAGCCCCAGCATTTT CASSHENQPQHF
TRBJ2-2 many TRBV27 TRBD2 TGTGCCAGCAGTCTAAGACCGGGACTAGCGGGAACCGGGGAGCTGTTTTTT CASSLRPGLAGTGELFF
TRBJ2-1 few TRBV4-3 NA TGCGCCAGCAGCCAACCGGGCACCCGCAATGAGCAGTTCTTC CASSQPGTRNEQFF
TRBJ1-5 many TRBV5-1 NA TGCGCCAGCAGCTTAGGACAGAATCAGCCCCAGCATTTT CASSLGQNQPQHF
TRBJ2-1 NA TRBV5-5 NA TGTGCCAGCAGCCACTTCGGCAGGGAGCAGTTCTTC CASSHFGREQFF
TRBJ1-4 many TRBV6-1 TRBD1 TGTGCCAGCAGTGAATCAGGGGGCTATGAAAAACTGTTTTTT CASSESGGYEKLFF
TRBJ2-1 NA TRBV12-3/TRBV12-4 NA TGTGCCAGCAGGTCCGCCCTAGGCCCTTCAAACAATGAGCAGTTCTTC CASRSALGPSNNEQFF
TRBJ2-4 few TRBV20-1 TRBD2 TGCAGTGCTCGAGCAGCGGGACTGAACATTCAGTACTTC CSARAAGLNIQYF
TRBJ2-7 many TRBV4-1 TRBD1 TGTGCCAGCAGTCAGCCGGGACAGGGTTACGAGCAGTACTTC CASSQPGQGYEQYF
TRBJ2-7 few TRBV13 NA TGTGCCAGCAGCCGGAGGTCAGGGACCCACGAGCAGTACTTC CASSRRSGTHEQYF
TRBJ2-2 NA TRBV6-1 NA TGTGCCAGCAGACTCGGCACCGGGGAGCTGTTTTTT CASRLGTGELFF
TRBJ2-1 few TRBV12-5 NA TGTGCTAGTGGTTTACAGAGTCTCTACAATGAGCAGTTCTTC CASGLQSLYNEQFF
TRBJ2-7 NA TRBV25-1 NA TGTGCCAGCAGTAAGTACGGACTTCCAGGCTACGAGCAGTACTTC CASSKYGLPGYEQYF
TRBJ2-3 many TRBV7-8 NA TGTGCCAGCAGCTTAGCGGATGTCGCGCAGTATTTT CASSLADVAQYF
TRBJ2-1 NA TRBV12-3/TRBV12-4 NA TGTGCCAGCAGTTTTGTGGCGGGCCAAAATGAGCAGTTCTTC CASSFVAGQNEQFF
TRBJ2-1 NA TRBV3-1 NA TGTGCCAGCAGCCTATTTTCGGGGGGACAAGCGGAGCAGTTCTTC CASSLFSGGQAEQFF
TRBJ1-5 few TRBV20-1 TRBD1 TGCAGTGCTCAGACAGGGAGCAATCAGCCCCAGCATTTT CSAQTGSNQPQHF
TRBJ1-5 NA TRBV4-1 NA TGCGCCAGCAGCCAAGTGGGAAGGGGGAGGAATCAGCCCCAGCATTTT CASSQVGRGRNQPQHF
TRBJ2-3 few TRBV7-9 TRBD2 TGTGCCAGCAGAGGGAGGGGAGCGGATACCACAGATACGCAGTATTTT CASRGRGADTTDTQYF
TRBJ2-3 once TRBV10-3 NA TGTGCCATCAGTGAGCCGGGACTCATCACAGATACGCAGTATTTT CAISEPGLITDTQYF
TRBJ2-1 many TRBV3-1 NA TGTGCCAGCAGCCAAGCCCCTAGGAATGAGCAGTTCTTC CASSQAPRNEQFF
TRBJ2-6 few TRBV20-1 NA TGCAGTGCCAGAAGACTCTCTAGTATCGGTGGGGCCAACGTCCTGACTTTC CSARRLSSIGGANVLTF
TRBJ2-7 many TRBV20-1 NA TGCAGTGCTATCCACCCTCAGGAGGGGGAGACCTACGAGCAGTACTTC CSAIHPQEGETYEQYF
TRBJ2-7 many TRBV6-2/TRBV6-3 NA TGTGCCACCGGGAGATCCGAGCAGTACTTC CATGRSEQYF
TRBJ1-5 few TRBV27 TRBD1 TGTGCCAGCAGTCCCCTCGTACAGGGGGACAATCAGCCCCAGCATTTT CASSPLVQGDNQPQHF
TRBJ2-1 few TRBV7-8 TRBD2 TGTGCCAGCAGCTTAGCGCCAGGACTAGCCACTAATGAGCAGTTCTTC CASSLAPGLATNEQFF